This entry features one TCR beta chain sequence. Antigen specificity is unknown. Researchers ran the PCR with 60 Vbeta and 13 Jbeta primers. This table comes from immunoSEQ multiplex PCR, and its TCRdb copy is limited to in-frame clones, with some not included. The sample consists of over 150,000 clones, roughly 80% of them appearing once. The data were taken from a study of cytomegalovirus exposure and HLA in healthy donors. Study-level results: It was shown in a later analysis that HLA-associated TCR beta chains were more clonally expanded than other, equally common chains.

The sequencing sample was made of PBMCs. The sequence was obtained from a man aged 40-50 years in good health and CMV-seronegative.

The chain's CDR3 is CASSYLDREGGYTF. The CDR3 coding sequence is TGTGCCAGCAGTTACTTGGACAGGGAAGGTGGCTACACCTTC. The gene calls are TRBV6-5 and TRBJ1-2; TRBD1 aligns across 8 bases. The germline gives CDR1 MNHEY, CDR2 SVGAGI. Losses at the gene ends were 1 base for V and 7 bases for J; bases not matched to a gene: 5. The CDR3 covers 14 residues.